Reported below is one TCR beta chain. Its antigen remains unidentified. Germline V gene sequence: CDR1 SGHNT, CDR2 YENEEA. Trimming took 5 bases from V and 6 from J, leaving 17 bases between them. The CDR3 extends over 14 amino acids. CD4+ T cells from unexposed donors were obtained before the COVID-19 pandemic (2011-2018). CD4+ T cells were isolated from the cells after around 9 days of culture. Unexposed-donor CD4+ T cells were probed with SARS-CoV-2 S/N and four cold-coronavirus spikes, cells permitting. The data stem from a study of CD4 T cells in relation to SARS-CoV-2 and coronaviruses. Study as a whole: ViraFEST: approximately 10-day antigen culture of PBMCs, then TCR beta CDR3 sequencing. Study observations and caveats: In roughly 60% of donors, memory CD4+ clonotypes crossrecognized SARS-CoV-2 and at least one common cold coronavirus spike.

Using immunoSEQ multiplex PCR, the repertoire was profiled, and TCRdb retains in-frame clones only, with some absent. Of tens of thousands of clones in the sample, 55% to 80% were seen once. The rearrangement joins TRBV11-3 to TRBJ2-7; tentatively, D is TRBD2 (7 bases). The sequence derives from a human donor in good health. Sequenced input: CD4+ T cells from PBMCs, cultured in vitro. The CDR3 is CASSKGGGDGEQYF. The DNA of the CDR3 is TGTGCCAGCAGCAAAGGAGGGGGGGACGGCGAGCAGTACTTC.